The 26 T cell receptor beta chains given below trace back to one sample, sequenced in a study of blood T cells in healthy people across ages. With a J-beta primer mix and a sample-barcoded 5' primer, a second PCR ran 7 to 11 cycles. TCRdb reprocessed the 5' RACE reads with MiXCR, giving one entry per CDR3 protein. The data contain 650,000 or so distinct CDR3 sequences, over 40% of them seen just once; the ten biggest clones take up around an eighth. Sequenced material: blood. These receptors all stem from a woman over 75 in good health.

With respect to this clonotype: Germline is not matched at one junction end, which may reflect a read error. The chain employs TRBV15 and TRBJ2-1, with 11 bases that match TRBD2. This CDR3 region has 13 residues. CDR1 and CDR2 (germline): LNHNV, YYDKDF (reference sequence). The CDR3 spells CATRLAGRNEQFF. CDR3 DNA sequence: TGCGCCACGAGACTAGCGGGACGGAATGAACAGTTCTTC.

The J gene is TRBJ1-5, the V gene TRBV6-2 or TRBV6-3, with D tentatively TRBD1 (5 bases). This CDR3 region has 17 residues. Germline V gene lookup returns CDR1 MNHEY and CDR2 SVGEGT. V lost 0 bases and J 2 bases, leaving 14 bases between the germline ends. In DNA form, the CDR3 reads TGTGCCAGCAGTTACTCGTTACGCAGGGAAGGCAATCAGCCCCAGCATTTT. It specifies CASSYSLRREGNQPQHF.

The rearrangement links TRBV20-1 to TRBJ1-1; D not certain. V was cut by 0 bases and J by 8 bases, with 7 bases left in between. This CDR3 has 11 amino acids. Germline V gene data show CDR1 as DFQATT and CDR2 as SNEGSKA (reference sequence). CDR3 sequence: CSAREGIEAFF. In nucleotides, the CDR3 is TGCAGTGCTAGAGAGGGAATAGAAGCTTTCTTT.

This chain links TRBV29-1 with TRBJ2-5, with D possibly TRBD2 on 5 matching bases. The end of the DNA aligns better with TRBJ2-7, so the J call may be wrong. The CDR3 sequence is 11 residues long. Germline V gene sequence: CDR1 SQVTM, CDR2 ANQGSEA. The CDR3 loop is CSSRSGNEQYF. The CDR3 DNA is TGCAGCTCCCGATCGGGAAACGAGCAGTACTTC.

This clonotype was counted only a few times. The chain employs TRBV18 and TRBJ1-2; no clear D gene. Germline V gene data show CDR1 as KGHSH and CDR2 as LQKENI. This CDR3 has 13 amino acids. The V end was cut by 3 bases, the J end by 6 bases, with 11 bases between. This chain's CDR3 is CASSPGPADGYTF. CDR3 DNA: TGTGCCAGCTCACCTGGTCCAGCGGATGGCTACACCTTC.

This chain links TRBV30 with TRBJ2-7; D not certain. Germline CDR1 and CDR2: GTSNPN and SVGIG (reference sequence). V was clipped by 0 bases and J by 10 bases, with 10 bases between them. The CDR3 has 11 amino acids. The CDR3: CAWSVIGPQYF. CDR3 coding DNA: TGTGCCTGGAGTGTTATTGGACCCCAGTACTTC.

This rearrangement joins TRBV2 to TRBJ2-2; no reliable D call. There are 14 residues in the CDR3. Deletions cut 5 bases from V and 0 bases from J, with 7 bases between. From germline, CDR1 is SNHLY and CDR2 FYNNEI. CDR3 protein: CASSFAPNTGELFF. The CDR3 DNA reads as TGTGCCAGCAGTTTTGCTCCGAACACCGGGGAGCTGTTTTTT.

The V call is TRBV29-1, the J call TRBJ2-3, with 7 bases that match TRBD1. Germline loops: CDR1 SQVTM, CDR2 ANQGSEA. Losses at the gene ends were 8 bases for V and 4 bases for J; bases not matched to a gene: 6. There are 12 residues in the CDR3. The CDR3 reads CSIYRGPDTQYF. The CDR3 nucleotides are TGCAGCATATACAGGGGCCCAGATACGCAGTATTTT.

This clonotype has more than one count but fewer than ten. The chain couples TRBV7-3 to TRBJ2-1, with D perhaps matching TRBD2 (5 bases). Germline CDR1 SGHTA, CDR2 FQGTGA. The CDR3 is 13 residues long. With 2 bases removed from V and 15 bases from J, the gap between germline ends came to 17 bases. CDR3 in amino acids: CASSLYPGRLTFF. The CDR3 DNA reads as TGTGCCAGCAGCTTATATCCGGGAAGGCTAACGTTCTTC.

The V call is TRBV12-3 or TRBV12-4, the J call TRBJ2-2; the match to TRBD2 covers 7 bases. Trimming took 6 bases from V and 6 from J; bases not matched to a gene: 7. The CDR3 consists of 14 residues. The CDR3 DNA follows: TGTGCCAGCAGGCTGCAGCGGGGTTCCGGGGAGCTGTTTTTT. This codes for CASRLQRGSGELFF.

A note on this clonotype: With a much larger clone just one base away, this may be a read error. The chain uses TRBV6-5 and TRBJ1-1; D uncertain. This CDR3 is 14 amino acids long. Trimming cost V 5 bases and J 2 bases, with 12 bases left between them. Germline CDR1 MNHEY, CDR2 SVGAGI. In nucleotides, the CDR3 is TGTGCCAGCAGTGTTCTAAAGGAAAACACTGAAGCTTTCTTT. Residues: CASSVLKENTEAFF.

This clonotype was counted ten times or more. This chain connects TRBV14 to TRBJ2-3; maybe TRBD1 (5 bases). The CDR3 extends over 16 amino acids. Germline V gene lookup returns CDR1 SGHDN and CDR2 FVKESK. Trimming left V 1 base short and J 1 base short, with 12 bases between. CDR3 residues: CASSQGQLRGTDTQYF. CDR3 bases: TGTGCCAGCAGCCAAGGACAGCTCAGGGGCACAGATACGCAGTATTTT.

The genes are TRBV2 and TRBJ1-4; D not resolved. Germline V gives CDR1 SNHLY, CDR2 FYNNEI. This CDR3 has 12 residues. The V gene lost 6 bases and the J gene lost 4 bases, with 6 bases spanning the gap. The DNA for the CDR3 is TGTGCCAGCAGGACAAATAATGAAAAACTGTTTTTT. Amino acids: CASRTNNEKLFF. The complete variable domain, with remaining parts taken from reference TRBV2 and TRBJ1-4, reads EPEVTQTPSHQVTQMGQEVILRCVPISNHLYFYWYRQILGQKVEFLVSFYNNEISEKSEIFDDQFSVERPDGSNFTLKIRSTKLEDSAMYFCASRTNNEKLFFGSGTQLSVL.

The V call is TRBV20-1, the J call TRBJ2-7, with D tentatively TRBD2 (6 bases). The germline V gene has CDR1 DFQATT and CDR2 SNEGSKA (reference sequence). The CDR3 sequence is 14 residues long. Trimming removed 3 bases at V and 3 bases at J, with 15 bases between. CDR3 loop: CSASLAGSSYEQYF. The DNA for the CDR3 is TGCAGTGCTAGTCTTGCCGGGAGTAGCTACGAGCAGTACTTC.

The chain carries TRBV12-3 or TRBV12-4 and TRBJ1-2; TRBD1 matches 11 bases. The V gene end was trimmed by 3 bases and the J gene end by 8 bases; junction bases not matched to a gene: 17. The CDR3 spans 18 residues. The CDR3 sequence: CASSFGTTGTGGRYGYTF. The CDR3 bases are TGTGCCAGCAGTTTTGGAACCACCGGGACAGGGGGTCGCTACGGCTACACCTTC.

With regard to this clonotype: A clone one base away is much larger, so this may be a read error. The J gene is TRBJ2-3, the V gene TRBV5-1; D uncertain. V lost 2 bases, J lost 2 bases, and 9 bases lay in between. Per the germline V gene, CDR1 is SGHRS and CDR2 is YFSETQ. The CDR3 consists of 14 residues. CDR3 nucleotides: TGCGCCAGCAGCTTTGCGCAGGACACAGATACGCAGTATTTT. Translated: CASSFAQDTDTQYF.

This clonotype appeared many times. V gene TRBV5-1 combines with J gene TRBJ2-3, with unresolved D. V lost 2 bases, J lost 2 bases, and 18 bases lay in between. Germline V gives CDR1 SGHRS, CDR2 YFSETQ. The CDR3 runs to 17 residues. The CDR3, as DNA: TGCGCCAGCAGCTTAGGTCAACTTCTAGGACCCACAGATACGCAGTATTTT. Translated, it gives CASSLGQLLGPTDTQYF. Full variable domain (outside the CDR3, taken from reference TRBV5-1 and TRBJ2-3): KAGVTQTPRYLIKTRGQQVTLSCSPISGHRSVSWYQQTPGQGLQFLFEYFSETQRNKGNFPGRFSGRQFSNSRSEMNVSTLELGDSALYLCASSLGQLLGPTDTQYFGPGTRLTVL.

Regarding this clonotype: Its ends do not fully match the called genes, so a read error is possible. The genes are TRBV10-3 and TRBJ2-3, with 9 nucleotides matching TRBD2. Germline lookup yields CDR1 ENHRY and CDR2 SYGVKD. The CDR3 runs 16 residues. CDR3 in DNA: TGTGCCATCACTTCGAGAGCGGGGGGTCTCACAGATACGCGGTATTTT. The encoded protein is CAITSRAGGLTDTRYF.

The chain employs TRBV12-3 or TRBV12-4 and TRBJ1-4; D unclear. The V end was cut by 0 bases, the J end by 0 bases, with 5 bases between. This CDR3 has 15 residues. Written as DNA, the CDR3 is TGTGCCAGCAGTTTAGCGGGTGCAACTAATGAAAAACTGTTTTTT. Translation gives CASSLAGATNEKLFF.

This clonotype occurred many times. The rearrangement joins TRBV10-3 to TRBJ2-3; D remains ambiguous. The CDR3 extends over 13 amino acids. CDR1 and CDR2 from the germline V gene are ENHRY and SYGVKD. V dropped 2 bases and J dropped 6 bases, with 9 bases sitting between them. DNA for the CDR3: TGTGCCATCAGTGAGACTACTAAGGATACGCAGTATTTT. It encodes CAISETTKDTQYF.

CDR3 residues: CASRASGGQYF. DNA for the CDR3: TGCGCCAGCAGGGCATCTGGGGGGCAGTACTTC. The J gene is TRBJ2-7, the V gene TRBV5-1, with D perhaps being TRBD1 or TRBD2 (5 bases each). CDR3 length: 11 amino acids. The germline V gene encodes CDR1 SGHRS and CDR2 YFSETQ. V lost 5 bases and J lost 9, with 12 bases in between. The complete variable domain, with remaining parts taken from reference TRBV5-1 and TRBJ2-7, reads KAGVTQTPRYLIKTRGQQVTLSCSPISGHRSVSWYQQTPGQGLQFLFEYFSETQRNKGNFPGRFSGRQFSNSRSEMNVSTLELGDSALYLCASRASGGQYFGPGTRLTVT.

This clonotype showed up just a few times. The chain has TRBV20-1 and TRBJ2-3; the D gene is possibly TRBD2 (6 bases). The CDR3 spans 15 residues. The germline V gene encodes CDR1 DFQATT and CDR2 SNEGSKA (reference sequence). V lost 5 bases and J 5 bases, leaving 20 bases between the germline ends. CDR3 coding DNA: TGCAGTGCTTCCGCTGAACCGGGGCGGGGAGATACGCAGTATTTT. Translation: CSASAEPGRGDTQYF.

With regard to this clonotype: This sequence may be a read error, since a much larger clone differs from it by one base. The chain recombines TRBV28 with TRBJ2-1, with 9 bases that match TRBD1. The tail of the sequence fits TRBJ2-7 better, so the J call may be wrong. The CDR3 extends over 15 amino acids. The germline CDR1 and CDR2 sequences are MDHEN and SYDVKM. The CDR3 loop is CASSSGQGDYNEQYF. In DNA, the CDR3 is TGTGCCAGCAGTTCGGGACAGGGCGATTACAATGAGCAGTACTTC.

At least ten counts were recorded for this clonotype. The gene calls are TRBV5-6 and TRBJ1-5; the D gene is possibly TRBD1 (6 bases). The CDR3 spans 13 residues. V was shortened by 3 bases and J by 8 bases, with 12 bases between the two germline ends. Germline CDR1 SGHDT, CDR2 YYEEEE. The CDR3 region has the DNA TGTGCCAGCAGCTACGACAGGTACGAGCCCCAGCATTTT. This encodes CASSYDRYEPQHF.

The V and J genes are TRBV4-3 and TRBJ2-3; D remains unclear. Germline V gene sequence: CDR1 LGHNA, CDR2 YSLEER. Trimming took 0 bases from V and 6 from J, leaving 16 bases between them. The CDR3 loop spans 16 amino acids. The CDR3 region has the DNA TGCGCCAGCAGCCAAGACCGATGGTCTCGTACGGATACGCAGTATTTT. This encodes CASSQDRWSRTDTQYF.

The chain is built from TRBV6-5 and TRBJ1-4, with 7 bases fitting TRBD1. Trimming removed 5 bases from V and 6 bases from J; junction bases left unmatched: 6. Germline V CDR1 and CDR2: MNHEY, SVGAGI. CDR3 size: 14 residues. The CDR3 bases are TGTGCCAGCAGTACGACAGGGATGGATGAAAAACTGTTTTTT. This translates into CASSTTGMDEKLFF.